One sample yielded the 23 T cell receptor beta chains listed below, sequenced in a study of T cell clonotyping in hematopoietic cell transplantation. Here immunoSEQ multiplex PCR was the method, and the copy in TCRdb shows in-frame clones only, minus some. This sample has 69,000 or so clones, with 94% found just once. The sequenced sample was peripheral blood mononuclear cells. Receptors were obtained from a man aged 45-65 years in good health. Some clones in this sample may be carry-over from other donors' samples.

The V gene is TRBV6-5, the J gene TRBJ1-1, with a possible D match to TRBD1 (6 bases). The CDR3 extends over 15 amino acids. Germline-derived CDR1 and CDR2 are MNHEY and SVGAGI. V was cut by 7 bases and J by 8 bases, with 23 bases left in between. In DNA, the CDR3 is TGTGCCAGCATCTTACGTGGGAGTTTCGGGACAGAAGCTTTCTTT. This translates into CASILRGSFGTEAFF.

The chain uses TRBV7-9 and TRBJ2-7, with 8 bases identical to TRBD1. The CDR3 is 15 residues long. After removal of 5 bases from V and 6 bases from J, the junction contained 12 bases not matched to a gene. From germline, CDR1 is SEHNR and CDR2 FQNEAQ (reference sequence). In nucleotides, the CDR3 is TGTGCCAGCAGCGAAGGACAGGGCCTCTTCACCGAGCAGTACTTC. It yields the protein CASSEGQGLFTEQYF.

Turning to this clone: Other DNA sequences of this sample code for an identical CDR3. This sequence joins TRBV9 and TRBJ2-2; D gene ambiguous. Germline V gene lookup returns CDR1 SGDLS and CDR2 YYNGEE. V lost 0 bases, J lost 7 bases, and 4 bases lay in between. This CDR3 has 12 amino acids. The CDR3 spells CASSVVVGELFF. CDR3 sequence (DNA): TGTGCCAGCAGCGTAGTTGTCGGGGAGCTGTTTTTT.

The CDR3 loop reads CASSDLLAGGPGTDTQYF. CDR3 nucleotide sequence: TGTGCCAGCAGTGACCTCCTAGCGGGGGGGCCGGGTACAGATACGCAGTATTTT. The chain joins TRBV6-1 to TRBJ2-3, with 12 bases matching TRBD2. V lost 3 bases and J lost 3; bases outside the gene matches: 10. Germline CDR1 MNHNS, CDR2 SASEGT. There are 18 residues in the CDR3.

The chain carries TRBV28 and TRBJ1-4, with D uncertain. Germline V lookup: CDR1 MDHEN, CDR2 SYDVKM. V was cut by 4 bases and J by 6 bases, with 9 bases left in between. CDR3 size: 13 residues. The CDR3 DNA is TGTGCCAGCAGTTCCTCACCGTATGAAAAACTGTTTTTT. Encoded protein: CASSSSPYEKLFF. The entire variable domain, with the rest obtained from reference TRBV28 and TRBJ1-4, is as follows: DVKVTQSSRYLVKRTGEKVFLECVQDMDHENMFWYRQDPGLGLRLIYFSYDVKMKEKGDIPEGYSVSREKKERFSLILESASTNQTSMYLCASSSSPYEKLFFGSGTQLSVL.

This chain uses TRBV5-4 with TRBJ2-7; TRBD2 matches 9 bases. Germline V gene sequence: CDR1 SGHNT, CDR2 YYREEE (reference sequence). Losses at the gene ends were 0 bases for V and 1 base for J; bases not matched to a gene: 5. CDR3 length: 16 residues. CDR3 residues: CASSLDIAGASYEQYF. Here the CDR3 DNA reads TGTGCCAGCAGCTTGGATATAGCGGGAGCGTCCTACGAGCAGTACTTC.

The J gene is TRBJ2-5, the V gene TRBV5-4; D may be TRBD1 or TRBD2 (5 bases each). Germline V gives CDR1 SGHNT, CDR2 YYREEE (reference sequence). CDR3 size: 14 residues. V was pared by 2 bases and J by 3 bases, with 11 bases between. For the CDR3, the DNA is TGTGCCAGCAGCTTCCGGGACGTTGAAGAGACCCAGTACTTC. Its protein is CASSFRDVEETQYF. The full variable domain, its missing parts supplied by reference TRBV5-4 and TRBJ2-5, is ETGVTQSPTHLIKTRGQQVTLRCSSQSGHNTVSWYQQALGQGPQFIFQYYREEENGRGNFPPRFSGLQFPNYSSELNVNALELDDSALYLCASSFRDVEETQYFGPGTRLLVL.

The chain uses TRBV14 and TRBJ2-2, with 12 bases that match TRBD2. CDR1 and CDR2 (germline): SGHDN, FVKESK. The CDR3 has 18 amino acids. Trimming at V came to 4 bases and at J to 3 bases, leaving 9 bases not matched to a gene. CDR3 nucleotide sequence: TGTGCCAGCAGCCCATGGACTAGCGGGACGGGCCACACCGGGGAGCTGTTTTTT. Protein product: CASSPWTSGTGHTGELFF.

This clone came up once. The chain joins TRBV9 to TRBJ1-6; D is unresolved. The V gene lost 0 bases and the J gene lost 8 bases, with 6 bases spanning the gap. This CDR3 is 13 amino acids long. Germline CDR1 reads SGDLS; CDR2 reads YYNGEE. Written as DNA, the CDR3 is TGTGCCAGCAGCGTAGATCAGGATTCACCCCTCCACTTT. Translated: CASSVDQDSPLHF.

V is TRBV5-1 and J is TRBJ2-7; 9 nucleotides line up with TRBD1. Germline V gives CDR1 SGHRS, CDR2 YFSETQ. Losses at the gene ends were 4 bases for V and 4 bases for J; bases not matched to a gene: 12. This CDR3 comprises 16 residues. The DNA for the CDR3 is TGCGCCAGCAGCAGAGAGATGGGACAGGGAAGTTACGAGCAGTACTTC. It translates to CASSREMGQGSYEQYF.

In this sample, this clone turned up once. V and J are TRBV12-5 and TRBJ2-7; 10 bases are shared with TRBD1. Per the germline V gene, CDR1 is LGHNT and CDR2 is FRNRAP. V was clipped by 5 bases and J by 3 bases; unmatched bases: 7. The CDR3 sequence is 15 residues long. The CDR3 nucleotides read TGTGCTAGTGGTCCCGGGACAGGGGCCAACTACGAGCAGTACTTC. Translating gives CASGPGTGANYEQYF.

The J gene is TRBJ2-5, the V gene TRBV19, with D possibly matching TRBD2 (5 bases). This CDR3 is built from 16 residues. Germline V gene data show CDR1 as LNHDA and CDR2 as SQIVND (reference sequence). Deletions cut 1 base from V and 4 bases from J, with 16 bases between. CDR3 amino acids: CASSIGDYQAGETQYF. In nucleotides, the CDR3 is TGTGCCAGTAGTATAGGCGACTACCAGGCGGGAGAGACCCAGTACTTC. The complete variable domain, with remaining parts taken from reference TRBV19 and TRBJ2-5, reads DGGITQSPKYLFRKEGQNVTLSCEQNLNHDAMYWYRQDPGQGLRLIYYSQIVNDFQKGDIAEGYSVSREKKESFPLTVTSAQKNPTAFYLCASSIGDYQAGETQYFGPGTRLLVL.

The gene calls are TRBV5-1 and TRBJ2-5; D possibly corresponds to TRBD1 (5 bases). The CDR3 is made up of 16 amino acids. Deletions cut 0 bases from V and 3 bases from J, with 15 bases between. Germline CDR1 and CDR2: SGHRS and YFSETQ. The DNA of the CDR3 is TGCGCCAGCAGCTTGGCGAATAGGGGCGAGGAAGAGACCCAGTACTTC. This encodes CASSLANRGEEETQYF.

The chain links TRBV29-1 to TRBJ2-7, with D uncertain. The germline V gene encodes CDR1 SQVTM and CDR2 ANQGSEA. The CDR3 is 11 residues long. Trimming took off 4 bases at V and 3 bases at J, with 7 bases between the two ends. The chain's CDR3 is CSVVYGYEQYF. The CDR3 DNA reads TGCAGCGTTGTATACGGCTACGAGCAGTACTTC.

This sequence joins TRBV7-8 and TRBJ2-2; a weak D match, TRBD2 (7 bases). The V gene lost 6 bases and the J gene lost 3 bases, with 17 bases spanning the gap. There are 16 residues in the CDR3. Germline values: CDR1 SGHVS, CDR2 FQNEAQ. The CDR3 coding sequence is TGTGCCAGCAGGAGGACGGGGGGCGCGGACACCGGGGAGCTGTTTTTT. Protein sequence: CASRRTGGADTGELFF.

This sequence joins TRBV9 and TRBJ2-2, with D possibly being TRBD1 or TRBD2 (5 bases each). The CDR3 is made up of 16 amino acids. Trimming left V 3 bases short and J 3 bases short, with 15 bases between. Germline V gene data show CDR1 as SGDLS and CDR2 as YYNGEE. CDR3 DNA sequence: TGTGCCAGCAGCGCCCCGCGGCAGGGAGACACCGGGGAGCTGTTTTTT. Translation gives CASSAPRQGDTGELFF.

This clone has a handful of counts. V gene TRBV29-1 combines with J gene TRBJ2-5; 8 bases align to TRBD1. The CDR3 has 15 residues. V was clipped by 1 base and J by 5 bases; unmatched bases: 9. Germline CDR1 is SQVTM and CDR2 is ANQGSEA. The CDR3 coding sequence is TGCAGCGTTGAAGGGGTCCAGGGGGCTTTGGAGACCCAGTACTTC. Residues: CSVEGVQGALETQYF.

The CDR3, as DNA: TGTGCCAGTAGCCTACAGGGGTATGACTCTGGAAACACCATATATTTT. Protein: CASSLQGYDSGNTIYF. The chain carries TRBV19 and TRBJ1-3; TRBD1 agrees at 7 bases. This CDR3 comprises 16 residues. V trimming: 6 bases; J trimming: 0 bases; junction bases outside the gene matches: 8. From germline, CDR1 is LNHDA and CDR2 SQIVND (reference sequence).

This clone was recorded once. The chain combines TRBV11-2 with TRBJ2-7; D remains ambiguous. This CDR3 is built from 12 residues. Trimming cost V 2 bases and J 7 bases, with 9 bases left between them. Germline CDR1 and CDR2: SGHAT and FQNNGV. The CDR3 DNA is TGTGCCAGCAGCTTAACCGCCTGGGAGCAGTACTTC. Translating it yields CASSLTAWEQYF.

The rearrangement links TRBV30 to TRBJ1-4; 8 bases line up with TRBD1. CDR1 and CDR2 from the germline V gene are GTSNPN and SVGIG (reference sequence). The CDR3 runs 16 residues. Trimming took 6 bases from V and 8 from J; bases not matched to a gene: 17. CDR3 protein: CACEPGQASKGEKLFF. CDR3 bases: TGTGCCTGTGAACCGGGACAGGCCTCGAAGGGCGAAAAACTGTTTTTT.

This rearrangement joins TRBV13 to TRBJ2-4; D remains ambiguous. The germline V and J ends were trimmed by 0 bases and 1 base, with 10 bases remaining between them. CDR1 and CDR2 (germline): PRHDT, FYEKMQ (reference sequence). The CDR3 length is 16 residues. The CDR3 spells CASSLGYVGAKNIQYF. In DNA, the CDR3 is TGTGCCAGCAGCTTAGGTTATGTGGGGGCCAAAAACATTCAGTACTTC.

The rearrangement joins TRBV5-4 to TRBJ2-3; the D gene is possibly TRBD1 (5 bases). This CDR3 has 14 amino acids. Between the trimmed V and J ends, which lost 0 bases and 4 bases, there was a span of 9 bases. Germline assignment: CDR1 SGHNT and CDR2 YYREEE (reference sequence). CDR3 sequence reads: CASSLVPGSDTQYF. In nucleotides, the CDR3 is TGTGCCAGCAGCTTGGTACCAGGGTCAGATACGCAGTATTTT.

The rearrangement links TRBV30 to TRBJ1-3; D is ambiguous. The germline V gene encodes CDR1 GTSNPN and CDR2 SVGIG (reference sequence). V was clipped by 0 bases and J by 2 bases, with 5 bases between them. There are 13 residues in the CDR3. The CDR3 loop is CAWSVYPGNTIYF. In nucleotides, the CDR3 is TGTGCCTGGAGTGTATACCCTGGAAACACCATATATTTT.